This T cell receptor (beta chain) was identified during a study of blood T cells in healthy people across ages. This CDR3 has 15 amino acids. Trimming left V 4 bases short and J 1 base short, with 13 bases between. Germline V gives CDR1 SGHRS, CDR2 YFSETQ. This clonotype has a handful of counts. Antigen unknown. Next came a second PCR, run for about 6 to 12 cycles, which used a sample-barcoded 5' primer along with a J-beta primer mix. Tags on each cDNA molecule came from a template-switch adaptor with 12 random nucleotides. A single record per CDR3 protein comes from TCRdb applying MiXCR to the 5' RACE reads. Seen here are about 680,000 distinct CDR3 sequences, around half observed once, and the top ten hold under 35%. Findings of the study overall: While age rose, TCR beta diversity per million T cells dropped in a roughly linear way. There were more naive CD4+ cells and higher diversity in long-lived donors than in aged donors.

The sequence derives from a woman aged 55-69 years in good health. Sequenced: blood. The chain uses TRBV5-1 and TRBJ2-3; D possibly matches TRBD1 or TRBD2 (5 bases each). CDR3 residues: CASSPRDGGTDTQYF. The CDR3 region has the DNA TGCGCCAGCAGCCCCAGGGACGGGGGCACAGATACGCAGTATTTT.